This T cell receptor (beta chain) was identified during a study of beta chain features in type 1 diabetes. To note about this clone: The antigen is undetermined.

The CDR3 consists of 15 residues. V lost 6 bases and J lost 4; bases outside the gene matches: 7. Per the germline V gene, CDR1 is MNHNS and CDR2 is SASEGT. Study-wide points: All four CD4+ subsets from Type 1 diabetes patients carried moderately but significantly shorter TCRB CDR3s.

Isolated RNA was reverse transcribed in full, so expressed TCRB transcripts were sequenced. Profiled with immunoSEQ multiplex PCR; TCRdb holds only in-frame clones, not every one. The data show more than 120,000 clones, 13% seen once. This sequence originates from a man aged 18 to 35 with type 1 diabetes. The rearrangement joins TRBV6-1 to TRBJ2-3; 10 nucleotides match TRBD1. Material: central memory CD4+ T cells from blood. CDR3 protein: CASRTPGQGPDTQYF. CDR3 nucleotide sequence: TGTGCCAGCAGGACTCCGGGACAGGGGCCAGATACGCAGTATTTT.